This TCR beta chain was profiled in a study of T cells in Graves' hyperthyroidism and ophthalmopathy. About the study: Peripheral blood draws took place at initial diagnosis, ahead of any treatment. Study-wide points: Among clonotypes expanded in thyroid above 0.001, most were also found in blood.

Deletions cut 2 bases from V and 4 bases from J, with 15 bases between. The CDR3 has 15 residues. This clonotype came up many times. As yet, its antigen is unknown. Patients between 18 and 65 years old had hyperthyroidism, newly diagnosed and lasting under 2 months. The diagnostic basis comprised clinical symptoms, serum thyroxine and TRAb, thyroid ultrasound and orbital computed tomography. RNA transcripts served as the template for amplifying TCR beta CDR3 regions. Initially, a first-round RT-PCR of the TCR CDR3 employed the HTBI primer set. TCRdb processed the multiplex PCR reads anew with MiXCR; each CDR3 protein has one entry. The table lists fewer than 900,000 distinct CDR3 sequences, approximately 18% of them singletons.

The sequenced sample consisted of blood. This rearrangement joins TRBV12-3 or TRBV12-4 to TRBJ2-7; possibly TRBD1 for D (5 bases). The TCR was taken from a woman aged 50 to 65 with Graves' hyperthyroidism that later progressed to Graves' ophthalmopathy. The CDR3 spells CASSLRRQGVYEQYF. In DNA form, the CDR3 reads TGTGCCAGCAGTTTAAGGCGGCAGGGTGTTTACGAGCAGTACTTC.